The 25 T cell receptor beta chains below all came from one sample that was sequenced in a study of post-analysis software for immune sequencing data. General study findings and limits: Patients showed TRBV5-6, TRBV5-1 and TRBV20-1 among roughly five TRBV segments more frequent than in controls.

Their recognized antigens are unknown. Incorporated into the TCR beta cDNA libraries were unique molecular identifiers, which served to reduce PCR and sequencing biases. TCRdb reprocessed the PCR reads via MiXCR and lists one record per CDR3 protein. Of hundreds of thousands of distinct CDR3 sequences detected, roughly three fifths appear once; the ten largest clones hold 10% to 12%. Sequenced material: blood. These receptors were obtained from a girl aged 2 to 9 with multiple sclerosis.

The DNA of the CDR3 is TGCAGTGCTAGGGACCCAGGGGGTACGGCTGGACCTACACAAGAGACCCAGTACTTC. It codes for CSARDPGGTAGPTQETQYF. The chain couples TRBV20-1 to TRBJ2-5, with 7 bases matching TRBD1. CDR1 DFQATT and CDR2 SNEGSKA come from the germline V gene (reference sequence). CDR3 size: 19 residues. The trim removed 3 bases at V and 2 bases at J, leaving 21 bases unmatched.

As to this clonotype: A junction boundary mismatches the germline segment, possibly from a read error. The chain is built from TRBV6-5 and TRBJ2-1, with D perhaps given as TRBD1 or TRBD2 (5 bases each). CDR1 and CDR2 from the germline V gene are MNHEY and SVGAGI. The CDR3 contains 15 residues. In DNA form, the CDR3 reads TGTGCCAGCAGTTACTCGGGGGTCTCCCACAATGAGCAGTTCTTC. This sequence encodes CASSYSGVSHNEQFF.

The chain has TRBV24-1 and TRBJ2-2; D not resolved. V was trimmed by 1 base and J by 1 base, leaving 6 bases between them. Germline V gene lookup returns CDR1 KGHDR and CDR2 SFDVKD. The CDR3 contains 15 residues. CDR3 nucleotides: TGTGCCACCAGTGATTTAAGACAGAACACCGGGGAGCTGTTTTTT. This sequence encodes CATSDLRQNTGELFF.

DNA for the CDR3: TGTGCCAGCAGTGTTTTCAGCCCGGAAACTGAAGCTTTCTTT. Translating it yields CASSVFSPETEAFF. This chain joins TRBV2 and TRBJ1-1; D gene unclear. The CDR3 consists of 14 residues. V was cut by 4 bases and J by 5 bases, with 14 bases left in between. Looked up from germline, CDR1 is SNHLY and CDR2 is FYNNEI. The whole variable domain, remainder taken from reference TRBV2 and TRBJ1-1, is EPEVTQTPSHQVTQMGQEVILRCVPISNHLYFYWYRQILGQKVEFLVSFYNNEISEKSEIFDDQFSVERPDGSNFTLKIRSTKLEDSAMYFCASSVFSPETEAFFGQGTRLTVV.

V is TRBV29-1 and J is TRBJ1-1; D gene unclear. The V and J ends lost 3 bases and 3 bases respectively, with 14 bases between them. The CDR3 has 14 residues. Germline loops: CDR1 SQVTM, CDR2 ANQGSEA. CDR3 protein: CSVDPTALDTEAFF. The CDR3 bases are TGCAGCGTTGACCCGACGGCCCTGGACACTGAAGCTTTCTTT.

This clonotype came up once. The rearrangement links TRBV6-6 to TRBJ1-6; D may be TRBD1 (5 bases). V dropped 4 bases and J dropped 14 bases, with 18 bases sitting between them. The CDR3 loop spans 14 amino acids. The germline V gene has CDR1 MNHNY and CDR2 SVGAGI (reference sequence). Here the CDR3 reads CASSSWDRPFALHF. The CDR3 nucleotides are TGTGCCAGCAGTTCCTGGGACCGACCCTTTGCCCTCCACTTT.

This clonotype was seen once. The chain employs TRBV11-2 and TRBJ2-1; 8 nucleotides line up with TRBD1. Germline CDR1 is SGHAT and CDR2 is FQNNGV. J was trimmed by 3 bases and V by 6 bases; bases with no gene match: 7. This CDR3 has 15 amino acids. In DNA form, the CDR3 reads TGTGCCAGCAGAGACAGGGGAGGAAACTACAATGAGCAGTTCTTC. This gives the protein CASRDRGGNYNEQFF. Filled out from reference TRBV11-2 and TRBJ2-1, the complete variable domain reads EAGVAQSPRYKIIEKRQSVAFWCNPISGHATLYWYQQILGQGPKLLIQFQNNGVVDDSQLPKDRFSAERLKGVDSTLKIQPAKLEDSAVYLCASRDRGGNYNEQFFGPGTRLTVL.

The chain has TRBV20-1 and TRBJ2-7, with D possibly TRBD2 on 5 matching bases. V lost 1 base, J lost 2 bases, and 9 bases lay in between. There are 13 residues in the CDR3. Germline assignment: CDR1 DFQATT and CDR2 SNEGSKA (reference sequence). CDR3 loop: CSARGTLTYEQYF. DNA of the CDR3: TGCAGTGCTAGAGGGACTCTAACCTACGAGCAGTACTTC.

This chain joins TRBV20-1 and TRBJ1-1, with TRBD1 matching 7 bases. Germline V CDR1 and CDR2: DFQATT, SNEGSKA (reference sequence). Unmatched junction bases numbered 5, after V lost 0 bases and J lost 1 base. The CDR3 runs 15 residues. CDR3 in DNA: TGCAGTGCTAGAGATCCCGACAGGGAGAACACTGAAGCTTTCTTT. It yields the protein CSARDPDRENTEAFF.

This chain links TRBV10-3 with TRBJ1-1; TRBD1 might be the D (5 bases). V was pared by 1 base and J by 0 bases, with 9 bases between. CDR3 length: 15 residues. The germline V gene encodes CDR1 ENHRY and CDR2 SYGVKD. CDR3 in amino acids: CAISEFGDLNTEAFF. For the CDR3, the DNA is TGTGCCATCAGTGAGTTTGGGGACCTGAACACTGAAGCTTTCTTT.

The chain has TRBV20-1 and TRBJ2-2; D is uncertain. V was pared by 1 base and J by 2 bases, with 8 bases between. The CDR3 spans 14 residues. Looked up from germline, CDR1 is DFQATT and CDR2 is SNEGSKA (reference sequence). The CDR3 loop is CSARGIKNTGELFF. The CDR3 DNA reads TGCAGTGCTAGAGGAATCAAAAACACCGGGGAGCTGTTTTTT.

The chain is built from TRBV12-3 or TRBV12-4 and TRBJ1-1; no firm D call. The CDR3 totals 13 residues. The V end was cut by 1 base, the J end by 6 bases, with 9 bases between. This CDR3 is CASSLDVLAEAFF. The CDR3 DNA follows: TGTGCCAGCAGTTTAGACGTGTTAGCTGAAGCTTTCTTT.

This clonotype was found a few times. The chain has TRBV6-6 and TRBJ2-7; D is unclear. The germline gives CDR1 MNHNY, CDR2 SVGAGI (reference sequence). The length of the CDR3 is 12 residues. V lost 4 bases, J lost 3 bases, and 7 bases lay in between. The CDR3 loop reads CASSSPHYEQYF. CDR3 nucleotides: TGTGCCAGCAGTTCCCCTCACTACGAGCAGTACTTC.

This rearrangement joins TRBV6-5 to TRBJ2-7; D might be TRBD2 (6 bases). The CDR3 totals 16 residues. Trimming removed 0 bases at V and 0 bases at J, with 12 bases between. Germline loops: CDR1 MNHEY, CDR2 SVGAGI. CDR3 loop: CASSYSGVGSSYEQYF. The CDR3 DNA reads TGTGCCAGCAGTTACTCTGGGGTCGGGAGCTCCTACGAGCAGTACTTC.

The chain couples TRBV5-1 to TRBJ1-4; 7 bases fit TRBD1. CDR1 is SGHRS, CDR2 YFSETQ, per germline. The CDR3 runs 16 residues. V dropped 4 bases and J dropped 0; count of bases not matched to a gene: 6. CDR3 DNA: TGCGCCAGCAGCGGGGCAGGGGGTGCAACTAATGAAAAACTGTTTTTT. It is translated as CASSGAGGATNEKLFF. The full variable domain, with the rest looked up from reference TRBV5-1 and TRBJ1-4, is KAGVTQTPRYLIKTRGQQVTLSCSPISGHRSVSWYQQTPGQGLQFLFEYFSETQRNKGNFPGRFSGRQFSNSRSEMNVSTLELGDSALYLCASSGAGGATNEKLFFGSGTQLSVL.

This clonotype was seen a single time. The CDR3 coding sequence is TGTGCCAGCAGTCAGACAGGGACTAGCGTTTACAATGAGCAGTTCTTC. It specifies CASSQTGTSVYNEQFF. The chain carries TRBV6-4 and TRBJ2-1; TRBD2 matches at 10 bases. This CDR3 is 16 amino acids long. Trimming at V came to 5 bases and at J to 4 bases, leaving 8 bases not matched to a gene. Germline V gives CDR1 MRHNA, CDR2 SNTAGT.

The chain is built from TRBV28 and TRBJ1-1; maybe TRBD1 (6 bases). The ends were cut back, 3 bases at V and 5 bases at J, with 16 bases in the middle. The CDR3 has 15 amino acids. The V gene's germline CDR1 is MDHEN and CDR2 SYDVKM. The CDR3: CASSLGGRRFTEAFF. The CDR3 DNA reads as TGTGCCAGCAGTTTGGGGGGGCGCAGGTTTACTGAAGCTTTCTTT.

The gene calls are TRBV12-3 or TRBV12-4 and TRBJ1-1, with a possible D match to TRBD1 (6 bases). The CDR3 covers 12 residues. V dropped 7 bases and J dropped 3 bases, with 9 bases sitting between them. Here the CDR3 reads CASMRGYTEAFF. The CDR3 DNA reads TGTGCCAGCATGAGGGGGTACACTGAAGCTTTCTTT.

V and J are TRBV2 and TRBJ2-3, with unresolved D. Trimming pared 1 base from V and 0 bases from J, leaving 5 bases between. The CDR3 covers 14 residues. CDR1 SNHLY and CDR2 FYNNEI come from the germline V gene. The CDR3 DNA is TGTGCCAGCAGTGAAGTCGCGAGCACAGATACGCAGTATTTT. This codes for CASSEVASTDTQYF.

The chain combines TRBV7-8 with TRBJ2-3; D gene unclear. The germline V and J ends were trimmed by 5 bases and 4 bases, with 10 bases remaining between them. Germline assignment: CDR1 SGHVS and CDR2 FQNEAQ. The CDR3 spans 13 residues. CDR3 protein: CASSPIIPDTQYF. The CDR3 coding sequence is TGTGCCAGCAGCCCAATCATCCCAGATACGCAGTATTTT.

In the case of this clonotype: A junction boundary mismatches the germline segment, possibly from a read error. The rearrangement links TRBV5-1 to TRBJ2-5, with TRBD1 matching over 8 bases. CDR1 and CDR2 from the germline V gene are SGHRS and YFSETQ. The CDR3 has 14 residues. CDR3 nucleotides: TGTGCCAGCAGCTCCGACAGGGGTCAAGAGACCCAGTACTTC. As protein: CASSSDRGQETQYF.

This clonotype was observed once. This chain joins TRBV25-1 and TRBJ2-1, with 7 bases identical to TRBD2. The J call is uncertain, as TRBJ2-7 better fits the DNA end. Germline V lookup: CDR1 MGHDK, CDR2 SYGVNS. The length of the CDR3 is 13 residues. The CDR3 loop reads CASSPWGRDEQYF. In nucleotides, the CDR3 is TGTGCCAGCAGCCCATGGGGGAGGGACGAGCAGTACTTC.

V usage is TRBV6-5 and J usage is TRBJ2-5; perhaps TRBD1 as D (5 bases). The V end lost 0 bases, the J end lost 5 bases, and 13 bases lay between the germline ends. The CDR3 runs to 15 residues. Germline loops: CDR1 MNHEY, CDR2 SVGAGI. The CDR3 DNA follows: TGTGCCAGCAGTTACTCTCCGCAGGGCTGGGAGACCCAGTACTTC. Amino acid sequence: CASSYSPQGWETQYF.

The V and J genes are TRBV29-1 and TRBJ2-1; D tentatively reads TRBD1 or TRBD2 (5 bases each). Germline CDR1 SQVTM, CDR2 ANQGSEA. The CDR3 loop spans 11 amino acids. Trimming shortened V by 4 bases and J by 8 bases, and 9 bases separated the two germline ends. The CDR3 reads CSVGGVHEQFF. The DNA for the CDR3 is TGCAGCGTTGGAGGGGTCCATGAGCAGTTCTTC.

The gene calls are TRBV7-2 and TRBJ1-5, with 7 bases aligning to TRBD1. CDR3 length: 15 residues. The V and J ends lost 3 bases and 4 bases, in that order; junction bases with no gene match: 6. Germline CDR1 reads SGHTA; CDR2 reads FQGNSA. The DNA of the CDR3 is TGTGCCAGCAGCTTCAGGACAGGTGGGAATCAGCCCCAGCATTTT. As protein: CASSFRTGGNQPQHF.